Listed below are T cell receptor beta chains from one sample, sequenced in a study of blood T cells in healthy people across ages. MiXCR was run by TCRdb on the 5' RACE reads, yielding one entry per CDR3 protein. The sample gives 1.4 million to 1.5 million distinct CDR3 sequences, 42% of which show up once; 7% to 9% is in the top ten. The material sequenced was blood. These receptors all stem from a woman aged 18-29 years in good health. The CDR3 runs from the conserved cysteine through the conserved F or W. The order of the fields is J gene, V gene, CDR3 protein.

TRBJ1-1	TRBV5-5	CASSLAGAGGEAFF
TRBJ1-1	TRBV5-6	CASSLAPRPSTEAFF
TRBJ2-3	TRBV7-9	CASSLEISTRTDTQYF
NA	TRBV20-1	CSALTGTGPCEQYF
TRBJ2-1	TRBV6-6	CASSYSVDGKANEQFF
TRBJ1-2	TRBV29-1	CSVEFGWARGYTF
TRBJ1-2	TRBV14	CASSRIGPIVPGGYGYTF
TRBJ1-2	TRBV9	CASSVAGGGYTF
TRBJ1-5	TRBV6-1	CASGWTDQPQHF
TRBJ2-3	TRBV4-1	CASSPPGGVFSTDTQYF
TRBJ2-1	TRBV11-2	CASSPQTTSNNEQFF
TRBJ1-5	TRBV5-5	CASSLQARGNQPQHF
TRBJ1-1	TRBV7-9	CASSLDSRTTEAFF
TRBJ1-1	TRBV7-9	CASINRGAGEAFF
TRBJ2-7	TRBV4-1	CASSQKTGFAYEQYF
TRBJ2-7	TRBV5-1	CASSLGRIVYEQYF
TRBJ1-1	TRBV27	CASSPRVLPTEAFF
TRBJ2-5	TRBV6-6	CASSYSNRDKGYF
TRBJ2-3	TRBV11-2	CASSLRLAEPPDTQYF
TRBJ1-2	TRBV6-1	CARRQGGGYGYTF
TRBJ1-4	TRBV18	CASSPGLANEKLFF
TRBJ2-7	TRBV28	CASSLIGTVTYEQYF
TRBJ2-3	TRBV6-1	CASGEAGGITDTQYF
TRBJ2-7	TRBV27	CASSLQPRTGPYYEQYF
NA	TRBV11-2	CASSSGRSPEQYF
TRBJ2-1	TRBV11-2	CASSLPGLAGDNEQFF
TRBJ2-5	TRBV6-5	CASSYSRGGGARETQYF
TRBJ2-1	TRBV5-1	CASSQAGAYNEQFF
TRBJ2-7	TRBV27	CASSPYWTGIHEQYF
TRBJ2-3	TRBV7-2	CASSLGAPELSSTDTQYF
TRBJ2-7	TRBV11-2	CASSFGSTGMSYEQYF
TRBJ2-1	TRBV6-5	CASSSPSGAGFSYNEQFF
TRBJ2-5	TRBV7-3	CASSLTGGYNEQYF
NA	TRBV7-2	CASSLWEGAETQYF
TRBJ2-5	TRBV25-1	CASSESRGGSETQYF
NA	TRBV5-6	CASKVGGAPSYEQYF
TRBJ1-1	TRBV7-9	CASNRVENTEAFF
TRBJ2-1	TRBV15	CATSRGTSGSQVGEQFF
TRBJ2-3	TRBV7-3	CASSLQATDTQYF
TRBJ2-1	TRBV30	CAWSSQPNNEQFF
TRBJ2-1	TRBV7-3	CASSADQWGEQFF
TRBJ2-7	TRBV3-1	CASSFPGGESTYEQYF
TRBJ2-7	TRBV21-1	CASSPKDARSYEQYF
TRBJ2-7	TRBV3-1	CASSQVGTASSYEQYF
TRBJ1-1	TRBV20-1	CSAPGTPMGEAFF
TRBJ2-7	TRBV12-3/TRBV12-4	CASSSRDRDSYEQYF
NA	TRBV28	CASSSRTGPSYEQYF
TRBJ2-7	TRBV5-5	CASSLAPSGRNYEQYF
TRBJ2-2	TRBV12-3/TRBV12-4	CATCLTGNFGELFF
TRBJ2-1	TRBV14	CASSQPTGILDNEQFF
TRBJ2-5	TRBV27	CASSFLADQETQYF
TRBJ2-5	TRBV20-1	CSAREAERPQETQYF
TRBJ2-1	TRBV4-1	CASSHLGEREQFF
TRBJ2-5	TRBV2	CAREETDFRETRYF
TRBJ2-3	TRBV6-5	CASSYFREGTTDTQYF
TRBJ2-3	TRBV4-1	CASSRLGQGADTQYF
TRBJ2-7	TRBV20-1	CSARSVSSYEQYF
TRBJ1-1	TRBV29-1	CSVRSGGRRGAFF